What follows describes a single T cell receptor (beta chain). Its target is not known. Treatment specified: oral pan-JAK inhibitor, 5-10 mg twice daily. PBMCs, the starting material, were the source of sorted CD4+ and CD8+ T cells. The sample comes from a study of CD8+ T cells in alopecia areata. About the research overall: For 6 to 18 months, tofacitinib was taken, and 6 months off drug followed. Treated patients were scored for severity by percent of scalp affected.

This CDR3 comprises 12 residues. The V end was cut by 4 bases, the J end by 2 bases, with 8 bases between. Germline assignment: CDR1 SQVTM and CDR2 ANQGSEA. Study-level results: Just one nonresponder means the tie between baseline CD8+ expansion and response stays uncertain.

In each case, RNA was isolated and then reverse transcribed into cDNA as the sequencing template. The assay was immunoSEQ multiplex PCR, and TCRdb's table has in-frame clones only and misses some. The sample yields approximately 210,000 clones, around 65% seen once. The chain recombines TRBV29-1 with TRBJ2-5; unclear D gene. Material: CD4+ T cells sorted from blood, obtained at week 44, from a patient treated with tofacitinib. The clonotype comes from a human donor with alopecia areata. CDR3 sequence reads: CSVGVAQETQYF. CDR3 nucleotide sequence: TGCAGCGTTGGTGTGGCACAAGAGACCCAGTACTTC.